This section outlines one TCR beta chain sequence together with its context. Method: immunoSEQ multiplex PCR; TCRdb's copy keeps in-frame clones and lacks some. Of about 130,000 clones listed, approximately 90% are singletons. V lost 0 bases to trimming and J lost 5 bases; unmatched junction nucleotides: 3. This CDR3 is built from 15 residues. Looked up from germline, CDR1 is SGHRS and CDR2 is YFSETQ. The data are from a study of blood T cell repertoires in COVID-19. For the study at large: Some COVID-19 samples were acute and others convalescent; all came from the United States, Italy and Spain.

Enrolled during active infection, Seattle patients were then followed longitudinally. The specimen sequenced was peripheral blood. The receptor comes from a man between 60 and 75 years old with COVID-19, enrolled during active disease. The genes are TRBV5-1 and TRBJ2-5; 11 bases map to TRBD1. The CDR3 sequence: CASSLGTGGSETQYF. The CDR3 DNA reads TGCGCCAGCAGCTTGGGGACAGGGGGCTCCGAGACCCAGTACTTC.